A selection of T cell receptor beta chains follows, all from one sample in a study of blood T cell repertoires in COVID-19. Profiled with immunoSEQ multiplex PCR; TCRdb holds only in-frame clones, not every one. The profile shows over 150,000 clones, approximately 88% of them singletons. The sequenced sample consisted of peripheral blood. The receptors originated from a woman in her sixties who had recovered from COVID-19. The CDR3 runs from the conserved cysteine through the conserved F or W. A D gene is named only where the DNA matches it firmly. Rows may omit the clone size; those that give it use once, few, many or a size class.

NA	14	NA	TRBV4-1	TRBJ2-3	TGCGCCAGCAGCCAAGATCTGGCTCCAGATACGCAGTATTTT	CASSQDLAPDTQYF
TRBD1	16	NA	TRBV6-6	TRBJ1-6	TGTGCCAGCAGTCGATCCAGACAGGGCGATAATTCACCCCTCCACTTT	CASSRSRQGDNSPLHF
NA	14	NA	TRBV3-1/TRBV3-2	TRBJ1-2	TGTGCCAGCAGCCTCGGCAGGGGCTACTATGGCTACACCTTC	CASSLGRGYYGYTF
TRBD1	15	NA	TRBV10-1	TRBJ1-4	TGCGCCAGCAGTGAAGGACAGGGCGCTAATGAAAAACTGTTTTTT	CASSEGQGANEKLFF
NA	14	NA	TRBV2	TRBJ1-2	TGTGCCAGCAGGATGGCCGCAGGGAACAGTGGCTACACCTTC	CASRMAAGNSGYTF
TRBD1	13	NA	TRBV11-2	TRBJ2-7	TGTGCCAGCAGCCTTGACAGGGGGGACGAGCAGTACTTC	CASSLDRGDEQYF
TRBD1	14	NA	TRBV5-5	TRBJ1-5	TGTGCCAGCAGCTTGGGACAGGGGGATCAGCCCCAGCATTTT	CASSLGQGDQPQHF
TRBD1	16	NA	TRBV9	TRBJ2-5	TGTGCCAGCAGCGTAGCGGGACAGGGTTTACTGGAGACCCAGTACTTC	CASSVAGQGLLETQYF
NA	13	NA	TRBV19	TRBJ2-5	TGTGCCAGTAGTAGCGGGTTCGGGGAGACCCAGTACTTC	CASSSGFGETQYF
NA	15	NA	TRBV4-2	TRBJ2-7	TGTGCCAGCAGCCAAGATGACAGAAAGACCTACGAGCAGTACTTC	CASSQDDRKTYEQYF
NA	14	NA	TRBV15	TRBJ2-1	TGTGCCACCAGCAGAGATCGTACCTACAATGAGCAGTTCTTC	CATSRDRTYNEQFF
NA	15	NA	TRBV6-5	TRBJ1-1	TGTGCCAGCAGTCCCGGGGGGCCCCCGAACACTGAAGCTTTCTTT	CASSPGGPPNTEAFF
TRBD1	14	NA	TRBV7-9	TRBJ1-5	TGTGCCAGCAGCCCCGGGACAGGGGATCAGCCCCAGCATTTT	CASSPGTGDQPQHF
TRBD2	15	NA	TRBV7-2	TRBJ2-1	TGTGCCAGCAGCTTCGGACTAGCCCTCGGTGACGAGCAGTTCTTC	CASSFGLALGDEQFF
NA	13	NA	TRBV6-2/TRBV6-3	TRBJ1-2	TGTGCCAGCAGTCCACCTGGGCTCTATGGCTACACCTTC	CASSPPGLYGYTF
TRBD2	15	NA	TRBV6-5	TRBJ2-4	TGTGCCAGCAGTCCTCGCCAATCGGGGGGGGGCATTCAGTACTTC	CASSPRQSGGGIQYF
NA	16	NA	TRBV7-9	TRBJ1-1	TGTGCCAGCAGCAACCTAATCAGCGGTGAAAACACTGAAGCTTTCTTT	CASSNLISGENTEAFF
NA	15	NA	TRBV6-5	TRBJ1-6	TGTGCCAGCAGTTACGAGGGATTTCTTAATTCACCCCTCCACTTT	CASSYEGFLNSPLHF
TRBD1	18	NA	TRBV3-1/TRBV3-2	TRBJ1-1	TGTGCCAGCAGCCAAGAACTCCCGGGACAGGGAATAAACACTGAAGCTTTCTTT	CASSQELPGQGINTEAFF
NA	13	NA	TRBV25-1	TRBJ2-2	TGTGCCAGCACTGACCCAGGGTCCGGGGAGCTGTTTTTT	CASTDPGSGELFF
NA	11	NA	TRBV29-1	TRBJ1-2	TGCACCGTGACGCAGGGCGTTGGCTACACCTTC	CTVTQGVGYTF
NA	15	NA	TRBV7-9	TRBJ2-3	TGTGCCAGCAGCTTAGATGGGAGGGGGGGAGATACGCAGTATTTT	CASSLDGRGGDTQYF
TRBD2	18	NA	TRBV5-6	TRBJ2-3	TGTGCCAGCAGCTTGGGGGGGTTCTCGGGAGGGTACACAGATACGCAGTATTTT	CASSLGGFSGGYTDTQYF
TRBD1	16	NA	TRBV4-1	TRBJ2-7	TGCGCCAGCAGCCAAGACGGACAGGGTGGGATCAACGAGCAGTACTTC	CASSQDGQGGINEQYF
NA	16	once	TRBV9	TRBJ1-3	TGTGCCAGCAGCGTAGCTGCGGGGAGCTCTGGAAACACCATATATTTT	CASSVAAGSSGNTIYF
NA	13	NA	TRBV11-2	TRBJ2-5	TGTGCCAGCAGCTTAGGCAGCCAAGAGACCCAGTACTTC	CASSLGSQETQYF